The clone carrying this TCR beta chain has only a few counts. cDNA libraries for TCR alpha and TCR beta, carrying sample barcodes and UMIs, came from 5'RACE with constant-segment primers. TCRdb re-called the 5' RACE reads with MiXCR, one entry per CDR3 protein. The sample yields hundreds of thousands of distinct CDR3 sequences, about an eighth seen once. This sample is drawn from a study of T-cell memory formation after mild COVID-19. The clonotype was recovered from a man aged 18 to 29 who had mild COVID-19 (a few samples of this study predate the infection). Cell type and time point are not known. Sequenced input: PBMCs or a T cell subset sorted from them (not recorded which).

For the CDR3, the DNA is TGTGCCAGCAGCTCCGGGACTAGCGGGGTGATAGATACGCAGTATTTT. Its translation: CASSSGTSGVIDTQYF. This chain links TRBV12-3 or TRBV12-4 with TRBJ2-3; 13 positions agree with TRBD2. V lost 6 bases to trimming and J lost 5 bases; unmatched junction nucleotides: 8. CDR3 length equals 16 residues.